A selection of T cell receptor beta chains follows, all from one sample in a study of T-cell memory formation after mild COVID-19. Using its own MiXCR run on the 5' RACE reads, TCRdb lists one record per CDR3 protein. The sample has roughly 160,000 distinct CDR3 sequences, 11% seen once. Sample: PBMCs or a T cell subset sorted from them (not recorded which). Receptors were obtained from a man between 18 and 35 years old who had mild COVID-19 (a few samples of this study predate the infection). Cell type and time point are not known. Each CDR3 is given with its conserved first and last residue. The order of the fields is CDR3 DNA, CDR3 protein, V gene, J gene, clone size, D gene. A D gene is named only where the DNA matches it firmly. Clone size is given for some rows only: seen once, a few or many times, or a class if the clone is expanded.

DNA: TGCGCCAGCAGCCAAGATAACTCGGGAGAGACCCAGTACTTC
CDR3: CASSQDNSGETQYF
V: TRBV4-3
J: TRBJ2-5
size: many
D: -

DNA: TGCAGCGTTGTGTTACCGGGGGGGTATGGCTACACCTTC
CDR3: CSVVLPGGYGYTF
V: TRBV29-1
J: TRBJ1-2
size: -
D: -

DNA: TGCAGCGTTGAACGGGGGCGGAACACTGAAGCTTTCTTT
CDR3: CSVERGRNTEAFF
V: TRBV29-1
J: TRBJ1-1
size: -
D: -

DNA: TGTGCCAGCAGCGAGGGACAGGGCCCGGCAGATACGCAGTATTTT
CDR3: CASSEGQGPADTQYF
V: TRBV11-3
J: TRBJ2-3
size: once
D: TRBD1

DNA: TGTGCCAGCAGCCACCCCCCTCGAAATGAAAAACTGTTTTTT
CDR3: CASSHPPRNEKLFF
V: TRBV4-2
J: TRBJ1-4
size: -
D: -

DNA: TGTGCCAGCAGCTTAACTTTAGGACTAGTAGGTGAGCAGTTCTTC
CDR3: CASSLTLGLVGEQFF
V: TRBV7-3
J: TRBJ2-1
size: many
D: TRBD2

DNA: TGCGCCAGCAGCTTGGCTGGCGATTTCAAGGCTTTCTTT
CDR3: CASSLAGDFKAFF
V: TRBV5-1
J: TRBJ1-1
size: -
D: -

DNA: TGTGCCAGCAGCTTGTCGGCAGTCAATCAGCCCCAGCATTTT
CDR3: CASSLSAVNQPQHF
V: TRBV5-6
J: TRBJ1-5
size: few
D: -

DNA: TGCAGTGCGTGGGAGGGTCTTGGCTACACCTTC
CDR3: CSAWEGLGYTF
V: TRBV20-1
J: TRBJ1-2
size: -
D: -

DNA: TGTGCCAGCAGCTCCGGGACAGGCGGCAATCAGCCCCAGCATTTT
CDR3: CASSSGTGGNQPQHF
V: TRBV5-4
J: TRBJ1-5
size: few
D: TRBD1

DNA: TGTGCCAGCAGTTGGGGCAGGTCCTATAATTCACCCCTCCACTTT
CDR3: CASSWGRSYNSPLHF
V: TRBV12-3/TRBV12-4
J: TRBJ1-6
size: -
D: -

DNA: TGTGCTAGTGGTCCCGGGACTGCCAACCTCGGTACGCAGTATTTT
CDR3: CASGPGTANLGTQYF
V: TRBV12-5
J: TRBJ2-3
size: many
D: -

DNA: TGTGCCAGCAGTAGCTACAGGGCGAACACTGAAGCTTTCTTT
CDR3: CASSSYRANTEAFF
V: TRBV28
J: TRBJ1-1
size: -
D: -

DNA: TGTGCCAGCAGCTTAAGTCTAGCCTATGACAATGAGCAGTTCTTC
CDR3: CASSLSLAYDNEQFF
V: TRBV7-3
J: TRBJ2-1
size: -
D: -

DNA: TGTGCCAGCTTTGCGGGGTCGATCGGGGAGCAGTACTTC
CDR3: CASFAGSIGEQYF
V: TRBV6-6
J: TRBJ2-7
size: -
D: -

DNA: TGTGCCAGTCTAGCGGGGATCACAGATACGCAGTATTTT
CDR3: CASLAGITDTQYF
V: TRBV18
J: TRBJ2-3
size: few
D: TRBD2

DNA: TGCAGTGCTAGGGTCAGCGATTACGAGCAGTACTTC
CDR3: CSARVSDYEQYF
V: TRBV20-1
J: TRBJ2-7
size: few
D: -

DNA: TGTGCCAGCAGCTTAGTCAGAAGAGATACGCAGTATTTT
CDR3: CASSLVRRDTQYF
V: TRBV7-2
J: TRBJ2-3
size: many
D: -

DNA: TGTGCCAGCAGCTTAGAGTCTACTAGCGCAGATACGCAGTATTTT
CDR3: CASSLESTSADTQYF
V: TRBV7-2
J: TRBJ2-3
size: many
D: TRBD2

DNA: TGTGCCAGCAGTGACCCAGACAGGCGCGGGAGCTACACCTTC
CDR3: CASSDPDRRGSYTF
V: TRBV6-4
J: TRBJ1-2
size: -
D: -

DNA: TGTGCCAGCAGTTCCTCCGGGACAGGGGGAATAAATTCACCCCTCCACTTT
CDR3: CASSSSGTGGINSPLHF
V: TRBV28
J: TRBJ1-6
size: -
D: TRBD1

DNA: TGTGCCAGCAGTTTATCTGTCGTGGGACAGGGGTTTGGCTACACCTTC
CDR3: CASSLSVVGQGFGYTF
V: TRBV12-3/TRBV12-4
J: TRBJ1-2
size: many
D: TRBD1

DNA: TGCGCCAGCAGACCAACCCGGGACACCATTAACACTGAAGCTTTCTTT
CDR3: CASRPTRDTINTEAFF
V: TRBV5-1
J: TRBJ1-1
size: -
D: -

DNA: TGTGCCAGCAGCTTGGCCGGAAGCGGGGGGGCCACAGATACGCAGTATTTT
CDR3: CASSLAGSGGATDTQYF
V: TRBV5-5
J: TRBJ2-3
size: many
D: TRBD2

DNA: TGCGCCAGCAGCTTGGTAGGGTTCCAAGAGACCCAGTACTTC
CDR3: CASSLVGFQETQYF
V: TRBV5-1
J: TRBJ2-5
size: few
D: -

DNA: TGTGCCAGCAGTAAAACAGGGGTTGTTCTCTTCGGAATCTTT
CDR3: CASSKTGVVLFGIF
V: TRBV5-6
J: TRBJ1-1
size: -
D: TRBD1

DNA: TGTGCCAGCAGTGACGGTTTCTCCTACGAGCAGTACTTC
CDR3: CASSDGFSYEQYF
V: TRBV6-2/TRBV6-3
J: TRBJ2-7
size: -
D: -

DNA: TGTGCCACCAGCAGAGAAAGCGGGACAGCAAGCAATCAGCCCCAGCATTTT
CDR3: CATSRESGTASNQPQHF
V: TRBV15
J: TRBJ1-5
size: -
D: TRBD1

DNA: TGTGCCAGCAGGGTGCCCGGGGGGAAGGACACCGGGGAGCTGTTTTTT
CDR3: CASRVPGGKDTGELFF
V: TRBV12-3/TRBV12-4
J: TRBJ2-2
size: few
D: TRBD2